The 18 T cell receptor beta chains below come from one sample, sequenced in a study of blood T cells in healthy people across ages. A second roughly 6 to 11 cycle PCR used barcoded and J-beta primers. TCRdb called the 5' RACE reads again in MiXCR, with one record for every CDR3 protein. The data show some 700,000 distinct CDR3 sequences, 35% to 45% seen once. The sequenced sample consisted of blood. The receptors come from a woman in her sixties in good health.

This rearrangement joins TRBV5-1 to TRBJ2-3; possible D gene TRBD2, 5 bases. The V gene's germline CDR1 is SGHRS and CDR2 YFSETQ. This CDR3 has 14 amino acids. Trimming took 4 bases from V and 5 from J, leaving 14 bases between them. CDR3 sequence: CASSLQDWRDTQYF. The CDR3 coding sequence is TGCGCCAGCAGCCTCCAGGACTGGAGAGATACGCAGTATTTT.

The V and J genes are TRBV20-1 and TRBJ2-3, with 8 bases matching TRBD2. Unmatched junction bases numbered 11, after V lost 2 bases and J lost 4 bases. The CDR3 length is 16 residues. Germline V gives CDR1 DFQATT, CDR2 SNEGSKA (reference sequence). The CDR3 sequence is CSARSPYGGASDTQYF. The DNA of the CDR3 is TGCAGTGCTAGAAGTCCCTACGGGGGGGCCTCAGATACGCAGTATTTT.

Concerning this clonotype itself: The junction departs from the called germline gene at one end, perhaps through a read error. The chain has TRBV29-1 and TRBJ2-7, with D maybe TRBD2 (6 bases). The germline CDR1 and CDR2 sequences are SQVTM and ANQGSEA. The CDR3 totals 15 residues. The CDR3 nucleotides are TGCAGTGTTGAGGAAGGGGACTCTCTCCCCTACGAGCAGTACTTC. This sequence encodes CSVEEGDSLPYEQYF.

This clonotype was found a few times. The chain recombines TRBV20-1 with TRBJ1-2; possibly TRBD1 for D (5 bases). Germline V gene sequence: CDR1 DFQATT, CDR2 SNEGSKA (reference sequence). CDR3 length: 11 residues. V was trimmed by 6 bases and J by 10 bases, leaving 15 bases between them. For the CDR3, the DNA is TGCAGTGCACCCGACGGGGGGGACTACACCTTC. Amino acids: CSAPDGGDYTF.

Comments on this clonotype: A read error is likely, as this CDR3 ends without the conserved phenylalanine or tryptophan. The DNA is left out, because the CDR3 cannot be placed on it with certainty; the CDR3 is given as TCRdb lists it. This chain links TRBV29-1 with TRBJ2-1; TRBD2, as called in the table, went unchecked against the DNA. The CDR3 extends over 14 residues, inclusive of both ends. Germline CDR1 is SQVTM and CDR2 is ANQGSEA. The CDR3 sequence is CSTDLSGVYNEQSL.

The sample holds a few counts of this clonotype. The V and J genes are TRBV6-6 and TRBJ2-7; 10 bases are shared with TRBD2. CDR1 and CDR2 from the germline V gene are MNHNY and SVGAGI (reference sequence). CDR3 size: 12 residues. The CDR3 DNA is TGTGCAGCGGGGGGGCCGACTTACGAGCAGTACTTC. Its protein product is CAAGGPTYEQYF.

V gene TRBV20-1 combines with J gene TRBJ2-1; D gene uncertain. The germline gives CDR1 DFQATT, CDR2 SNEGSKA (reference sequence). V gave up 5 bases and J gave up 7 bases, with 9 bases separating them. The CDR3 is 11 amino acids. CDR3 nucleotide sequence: TGCAGTGCTCCACTGGGGAATGAGCAGTTCTTC. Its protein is CSAPLGNEQFF.

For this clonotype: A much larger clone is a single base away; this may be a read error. The CDR3 coding sequence is TGTGCCAGCAGCCAACTGCGGGAGCAGTACTTC. It is translated as CASSQLREQYF. The V call is TRBV3-1, the J call TRBJ2-4, with 7 bases aligning to TRBD2. Trimming at V came to 2 bases and at J to 13 bases, leaving 2 bases not matched to a gene. The CDR3 totals 11 residues. The V gene's germline CDR1 is LGHDT and CDR2 YNNKEL (reference sequence). Variable domain in full (rest from reference TRBV3-1 and TRBJ2-4): DTAVSQTPKYLVTQMGNDKSIKCEQNLGHDTMYWYKQDSKKFLKIMFSYNNKELIINETVPNRFSPKSPDKAHLNLHINSLELGDSAVYFCASSQLREQYFGAGTRLSVL.

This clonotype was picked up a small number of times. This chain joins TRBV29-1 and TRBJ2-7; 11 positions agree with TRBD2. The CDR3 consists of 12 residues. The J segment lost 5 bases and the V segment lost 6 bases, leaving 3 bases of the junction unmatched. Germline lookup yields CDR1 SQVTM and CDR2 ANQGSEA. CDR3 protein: CSVTSGTNEQYF. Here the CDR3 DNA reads TGCAGCGTGACTAGCGGGACCAACGAGCAGTACTTC.

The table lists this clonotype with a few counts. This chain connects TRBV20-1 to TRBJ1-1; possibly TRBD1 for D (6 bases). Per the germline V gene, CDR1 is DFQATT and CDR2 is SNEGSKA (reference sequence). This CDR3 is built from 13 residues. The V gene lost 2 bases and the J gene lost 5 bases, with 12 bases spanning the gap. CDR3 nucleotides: TGCAGTGCTAGATACGGGGGGCAAACTGAAGCTTTCTTT. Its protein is CSARYGGQTEAFF.

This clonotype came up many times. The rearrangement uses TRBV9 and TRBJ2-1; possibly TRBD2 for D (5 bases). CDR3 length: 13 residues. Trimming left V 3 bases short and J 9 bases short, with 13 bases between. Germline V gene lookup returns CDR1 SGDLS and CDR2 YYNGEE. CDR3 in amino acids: CASSAGDYGEQFF. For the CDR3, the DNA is TGTGCCAGCAGCGCTGGTGACTACGGTGAGCAGTTCTTC.

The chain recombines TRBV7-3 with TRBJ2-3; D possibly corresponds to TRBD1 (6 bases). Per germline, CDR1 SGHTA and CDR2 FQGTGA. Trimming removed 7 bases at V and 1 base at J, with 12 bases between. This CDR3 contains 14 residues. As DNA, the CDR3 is TGTGCCAGCAACTCAGGGGTGGGCACAGATACGCAGTATTTT. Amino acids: CASNSGVGTDTQYF.

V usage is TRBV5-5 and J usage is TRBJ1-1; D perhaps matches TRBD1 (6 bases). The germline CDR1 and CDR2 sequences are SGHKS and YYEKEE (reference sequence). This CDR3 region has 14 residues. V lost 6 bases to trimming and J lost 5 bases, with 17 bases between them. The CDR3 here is CASIRGAERTEAFF. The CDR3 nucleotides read TGTGCCAGCATCCGGGGGGCCGAAAGGACTGAAGCTTTCTTT.

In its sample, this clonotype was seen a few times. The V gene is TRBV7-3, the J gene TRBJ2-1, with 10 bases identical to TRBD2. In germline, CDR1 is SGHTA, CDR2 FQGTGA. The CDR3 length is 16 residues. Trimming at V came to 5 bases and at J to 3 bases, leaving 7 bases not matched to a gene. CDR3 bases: TGTGCCAGCAGCCCCTCCGGGACTAGCGACTACAATGAGCAGTTCTTC. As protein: CASSPSGTSDYNEQFF.

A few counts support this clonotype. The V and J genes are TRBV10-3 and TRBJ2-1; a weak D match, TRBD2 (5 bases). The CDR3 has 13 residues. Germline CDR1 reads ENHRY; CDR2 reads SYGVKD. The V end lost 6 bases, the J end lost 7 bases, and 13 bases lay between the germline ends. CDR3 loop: CAISGPGKNEQFF. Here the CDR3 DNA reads TGTGCCATCAGCGGTCCCGGGAAGAATGAGCAGTTCTTC.

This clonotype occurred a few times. The CDR3 region is CATSRGKSVDEQFF. The CDR3 bases are TGTGCCACCAGCAGAGGAAAATCCGTGGATGAGCAGTTCTTC. The chain has TRBV15 and TRBJ2-1; D ambiguous. V dropped 1 base and J dropped 8 bases, with 12 bases sitting between them. The CDR3 spans 14 residues. The germline V gene encodes CDR1 LNHNV and CDR2 YYDKDF (reference sequence).

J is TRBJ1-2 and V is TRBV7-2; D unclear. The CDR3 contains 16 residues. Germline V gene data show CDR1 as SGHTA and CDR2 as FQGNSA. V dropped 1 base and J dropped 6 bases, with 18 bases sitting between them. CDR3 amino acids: CASSLVYSGGNDGYTF. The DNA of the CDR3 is TGTGCCAGCAGCTTAGTTTATTCGGGAGGGAATGATGGCTACACCTTC.

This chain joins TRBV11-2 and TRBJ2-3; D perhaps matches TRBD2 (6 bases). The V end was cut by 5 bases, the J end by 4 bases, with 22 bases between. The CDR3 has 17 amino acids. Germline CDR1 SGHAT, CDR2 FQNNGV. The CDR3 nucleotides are TGTGCCAGCAGCCAACCCCCCCTAGGGACGGGGGCAGATACGCAGTATTTT. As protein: CASSQPPLGTGADTQYF.